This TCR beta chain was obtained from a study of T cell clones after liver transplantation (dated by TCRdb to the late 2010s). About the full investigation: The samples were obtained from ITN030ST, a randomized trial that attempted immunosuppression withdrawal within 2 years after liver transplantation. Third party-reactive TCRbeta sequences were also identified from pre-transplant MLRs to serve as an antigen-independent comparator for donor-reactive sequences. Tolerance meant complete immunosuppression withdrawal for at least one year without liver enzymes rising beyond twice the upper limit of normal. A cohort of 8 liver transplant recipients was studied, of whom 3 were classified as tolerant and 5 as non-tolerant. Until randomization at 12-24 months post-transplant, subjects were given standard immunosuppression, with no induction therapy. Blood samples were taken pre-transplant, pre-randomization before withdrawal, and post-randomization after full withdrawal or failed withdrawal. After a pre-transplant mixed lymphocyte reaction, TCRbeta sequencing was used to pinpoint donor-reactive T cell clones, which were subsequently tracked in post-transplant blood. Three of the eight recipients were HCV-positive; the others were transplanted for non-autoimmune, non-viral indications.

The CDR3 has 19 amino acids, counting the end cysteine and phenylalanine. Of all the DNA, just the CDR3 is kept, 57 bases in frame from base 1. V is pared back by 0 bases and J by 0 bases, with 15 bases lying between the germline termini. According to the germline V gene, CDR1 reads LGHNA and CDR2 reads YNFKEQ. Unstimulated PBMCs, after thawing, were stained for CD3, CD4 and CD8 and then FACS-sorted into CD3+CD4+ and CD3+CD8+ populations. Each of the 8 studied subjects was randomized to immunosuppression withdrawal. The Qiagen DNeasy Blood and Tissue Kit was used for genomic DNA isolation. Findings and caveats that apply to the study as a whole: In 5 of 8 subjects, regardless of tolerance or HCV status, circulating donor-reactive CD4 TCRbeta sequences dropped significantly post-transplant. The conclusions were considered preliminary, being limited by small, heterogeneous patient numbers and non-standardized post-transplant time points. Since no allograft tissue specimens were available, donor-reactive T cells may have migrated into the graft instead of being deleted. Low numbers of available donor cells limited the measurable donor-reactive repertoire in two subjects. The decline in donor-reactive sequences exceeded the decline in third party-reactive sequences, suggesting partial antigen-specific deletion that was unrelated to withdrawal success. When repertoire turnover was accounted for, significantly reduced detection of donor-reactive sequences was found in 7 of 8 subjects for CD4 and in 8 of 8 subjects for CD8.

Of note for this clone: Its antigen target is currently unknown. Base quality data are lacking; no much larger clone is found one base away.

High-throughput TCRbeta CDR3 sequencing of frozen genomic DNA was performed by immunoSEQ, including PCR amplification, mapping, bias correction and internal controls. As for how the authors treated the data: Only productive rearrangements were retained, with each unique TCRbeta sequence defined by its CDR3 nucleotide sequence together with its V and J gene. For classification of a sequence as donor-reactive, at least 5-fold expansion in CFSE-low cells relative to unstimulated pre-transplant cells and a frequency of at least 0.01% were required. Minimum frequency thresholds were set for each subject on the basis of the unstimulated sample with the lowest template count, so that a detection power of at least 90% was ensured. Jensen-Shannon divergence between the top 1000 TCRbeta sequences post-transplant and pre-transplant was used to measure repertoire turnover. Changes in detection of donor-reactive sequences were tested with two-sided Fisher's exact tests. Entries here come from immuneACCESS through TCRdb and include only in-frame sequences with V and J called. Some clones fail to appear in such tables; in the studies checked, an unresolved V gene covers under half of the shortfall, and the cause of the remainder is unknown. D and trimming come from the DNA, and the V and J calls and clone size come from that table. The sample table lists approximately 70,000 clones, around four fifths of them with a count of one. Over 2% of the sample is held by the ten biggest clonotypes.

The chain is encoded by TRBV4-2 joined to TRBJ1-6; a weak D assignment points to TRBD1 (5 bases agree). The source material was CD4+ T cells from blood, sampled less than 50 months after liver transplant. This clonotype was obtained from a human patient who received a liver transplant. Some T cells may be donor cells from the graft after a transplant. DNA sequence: TGTGCCAGCAGCCAAGAGGCCCAGGGAAAAAGCTCCTATAATTCACCCCTCCACTTT. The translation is CASSQEAQGKSSYNSPLHF.